This TCR beta chain was observed in a study of OX40 agonist ivuxolimab in advanced cancers. The study, taken as a whole, reports: There was clonal expansion of CD4+ and CD8+ blood T cells by week 6 at 0.1 to 3.0 mg/kg. Expanded peripheral T cell antigen specificity was not determined. Expanded clones were, on average, more numerous in CD8+ T cells than in CD4+.

Profiling relied on immunoSEQ multiplex PCR, and the TCRdb table lists in-frame clones only, not all of them. The data show about 86,000 clones, 75% to 95% seen once. Remarks on this clone: Its antigen is not identified.

Sequenced material: CD4+ or CD8+ T cells sorted from blood, taken in a trial of the OX40 agonist ivuxolimab. This clonotype originated in an adult with an advanced solid tumor such as melanoma, head and neck, liver or kidney cancer.

CDR3 region: CASSVSETSGRGTQYF. CDR3 nucleotide sequence: TGTGCCAGCAGCGTATCTGAGACTAGCGGTCGGGGGACCCAGTACTTC. This chain joins TRBV9 and TRBJ2-5; TRBD2 aligns across 9 bases. V lost 1 base and J lost 7; bases outside the gene matches: 11. The CDR3 is 16 residues long. Germline-derived CDR1 and CDR2 are SGDLS and YYNGEE.